Each of the 5 T cell receptor beta chains below was sequenced from the same sample in a study of T cell responses to AZD1222 COVID-19 vaccine. Sequenced by immunoSEQ multiplex PCR; TCRdb stores in-frame clones only, minus some. Of 85,000 to 100,000 clones in the sample, around 85% were seen once. Sequenced material: peripheral blood, taken on day 0 of AZD1222 vaccination. Source of these receptors: an adult in good health.

The genes are TRBV3-1 (or the pseudogene TRBV3-2) and TRBJ1-2; tentatively, D is TRBD1 (5 bases). Germline CDR1 is LGHDT and CDR2 is YNNKEL (reference sequence). The CDR3 covers 14 residues. V was pared by 3 bases and J by 2 bases, with 10 bases between. The DNA for the CDR3 is TGTGCCAGCAGCCACCTTGGGGGGAACTATGGCTACACCTTC. Protein product: CASSHLGGNYGYTF.

The chain employs TRBV12-3 or TRBV12-4 and TRBJ2-5; D is undetermined. This CDR3 comprises 12 residues. The V end lost 5 bases, the J end lost 4 bases, and 8 bases lay between the germline ends. CDR3 DNA: TGTGCCAGCAGTCAACAGACAGAGACCCAGTACTTC. Translating gives CASSQQTETQYF.

Only a few counts were recorded for this clone. The chain carries TRBV6-1 and TRBJ1-3, with no clear D. The CDR3 spans 13 residues. The ends were cut back, 3 bases at V and 2 bases at J, with 5 bases in the middle. CDR1 and CDR2 from the germline V gene are MNHNS and SASEGT. CDR3 sequence (DNA): TGTGCCAGCAGTGACCCCACTGGAAACACCATATATTTT. Residues: CASSDPTGNTIYF.

J is TRBJ1-6 and V is TRBV19; D possibly corresponds to TRBD1 (6 bases). Germline values: CDR1 LNHDA, CDR2 SQIVND (reference sequence). V lost 6 bases and J 7 bases, leaving 16 bases between the germline ends. The CDR3 loop spans 15 amino acids. This CDR3 is CASRQASRGNSPLHF. The CDR3 nucleotides read TGTGCCAGTAGACAAGCTTCCAGGGGCAATTCACCCCTCCACTTT.

This chain uses TRBV6-5 with TRBJ1-2, with D hard to call. With 2 bases removed from V and 2 bases from J, the gap between germline ends came to 6 bases. Germline V gene sequence: CDR1 MNHEY, CDR2 SVGAGI. This CDR3 is built from 13 residues. CDR3 protein: CASSYVQNYGYTF. The CDR3 nucleotides are TGTGCCAGCAGTTACGTACAGAACTATGGCTACACCTTC.